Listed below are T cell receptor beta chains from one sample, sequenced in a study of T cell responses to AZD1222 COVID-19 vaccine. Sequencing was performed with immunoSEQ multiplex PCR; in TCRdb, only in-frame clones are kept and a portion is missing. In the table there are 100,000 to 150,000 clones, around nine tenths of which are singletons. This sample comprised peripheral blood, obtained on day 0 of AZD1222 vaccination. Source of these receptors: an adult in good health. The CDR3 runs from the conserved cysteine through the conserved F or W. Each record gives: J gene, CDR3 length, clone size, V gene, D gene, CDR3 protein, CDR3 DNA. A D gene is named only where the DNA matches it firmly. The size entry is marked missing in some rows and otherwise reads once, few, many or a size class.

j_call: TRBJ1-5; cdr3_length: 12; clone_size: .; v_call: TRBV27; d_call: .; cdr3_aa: CASSPPGGPQHF; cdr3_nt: TGTGCCAGCAGTCCACCAGGAGGGCCCCAGCATTTT
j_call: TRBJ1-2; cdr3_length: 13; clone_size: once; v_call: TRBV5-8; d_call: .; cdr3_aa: CASSLVRGSGYTF; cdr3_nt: TGTGCCAGCAGCTTGGTCAGGGGCAGTGGCTACACCTTC
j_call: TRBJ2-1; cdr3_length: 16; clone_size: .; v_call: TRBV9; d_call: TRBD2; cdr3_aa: CASSPPSGASYNEQFF; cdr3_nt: TGTGCCAGCAGCCCCCCTAGCGGAGCCTCCTACAATGAGCAGTTCTTC
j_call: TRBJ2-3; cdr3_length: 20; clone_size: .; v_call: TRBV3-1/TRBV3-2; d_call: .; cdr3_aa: CASSQGDSRGPLDPSNTQYF; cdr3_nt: TGTGCCAGCAGCCAGGGGGACTCCAGAGGCCCCCTCGACCCCTCGAATACGCAGTATTTT
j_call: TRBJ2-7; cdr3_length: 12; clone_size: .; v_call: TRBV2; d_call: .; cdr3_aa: CASTQGPYEQYF; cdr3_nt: TGTGCCAGCACACAGGGACCCTACGAGCAGTACTTC
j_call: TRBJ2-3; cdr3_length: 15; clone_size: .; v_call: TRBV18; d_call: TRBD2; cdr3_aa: CASSPVAGAADTQYF; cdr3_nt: TGTGCCAGCTCACCCGTAGCGGGAGCGGCAGATACGCAGTATTTT
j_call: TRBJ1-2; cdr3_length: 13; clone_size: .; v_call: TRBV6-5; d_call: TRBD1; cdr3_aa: CASSLDRGYGYTF; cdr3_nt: TGTGCCAGCAGTTTGGACAGGGGCTATGGCTACACCTTC
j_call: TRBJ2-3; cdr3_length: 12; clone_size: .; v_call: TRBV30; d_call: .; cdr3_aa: CAWSLFTDTQYF; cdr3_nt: TGTGCCTGGTCCTTATTCACAGATACGCAGTATTTT
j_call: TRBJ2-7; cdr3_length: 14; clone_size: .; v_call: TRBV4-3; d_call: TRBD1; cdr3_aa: CASSPGQGLPEQYF; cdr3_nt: TGCGCCAGCAGCCCAGGACAGGGACTCCCCGAGCAGTACTTC
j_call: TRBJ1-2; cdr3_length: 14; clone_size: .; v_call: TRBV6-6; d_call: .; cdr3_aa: CASSYSQGVRGYTF; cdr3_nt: TGTGCCAGCAGTTACTCGCAGGGAGTGCGTGGCTACACCTTC
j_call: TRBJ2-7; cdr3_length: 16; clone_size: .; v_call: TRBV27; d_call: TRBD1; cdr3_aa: CASSFRGQGISYEQYF; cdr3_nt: TGTGCCAGCAGTTTCCGGGGACAGGGGATCTCCTACGAGCAGTACTTC
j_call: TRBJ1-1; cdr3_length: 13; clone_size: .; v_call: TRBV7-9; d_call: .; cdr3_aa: CASSSPANTEAFF; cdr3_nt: TGTGCCAGCAGCTCACCCGCGAACACTGAAGCTTTCTTT
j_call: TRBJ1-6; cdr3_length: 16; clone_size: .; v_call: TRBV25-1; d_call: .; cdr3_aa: CASSDPRGVNNSPLHF; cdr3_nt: TGTGCCAGCAGTGATCCCAGGGGCGTTAATAATTCACCCCTCCACTTT
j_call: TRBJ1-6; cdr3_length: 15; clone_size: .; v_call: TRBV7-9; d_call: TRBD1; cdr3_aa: CASSFSLGQGETLHF; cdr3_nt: TGTGCCAGCAGCTTCTCTTTGGGACAGGGAGAGACCCTCCACTTT
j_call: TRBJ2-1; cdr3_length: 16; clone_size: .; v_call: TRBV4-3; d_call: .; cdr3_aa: CASSQDSGMGVNEQFF; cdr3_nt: TGCGCCAGCAGCCAAGATTCGGGAATGGGAGTCAATGAGCAGTTCTTC
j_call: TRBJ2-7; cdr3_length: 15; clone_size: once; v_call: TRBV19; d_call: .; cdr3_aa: CASSMGGRGTYEQYF; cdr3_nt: TGTGCCAGTAGTATGGGCGGTCGTGGAACCTACGAGCAGTACTTC
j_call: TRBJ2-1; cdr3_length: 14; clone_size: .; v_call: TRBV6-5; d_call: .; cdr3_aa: CASSYTRAPVEQFF; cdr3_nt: TGTGCCAGCAGTTACACCCGGGCCCCAGTTGAGCAGTTCTTC
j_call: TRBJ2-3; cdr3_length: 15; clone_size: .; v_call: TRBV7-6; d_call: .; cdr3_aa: CASSLGLGPTDTQYF; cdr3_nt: TGTGCCAGCAGCTTAGGCCTAGGGCCCACAGATACGCAGTATTTT
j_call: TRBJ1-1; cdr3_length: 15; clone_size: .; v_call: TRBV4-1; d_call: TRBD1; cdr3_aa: CASSQAYRGRTEAFF; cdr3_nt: TGCGCCAGCAGCCAAGCGTACAGGGGCCGAACTGAAGCTTTCTTT
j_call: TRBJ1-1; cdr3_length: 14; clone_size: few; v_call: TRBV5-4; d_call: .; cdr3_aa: CASSLIREGTEAFF; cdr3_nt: TGTGCCAGCAGCTTGATCAGGGAGGGCACTGAAGCTTTCTTT
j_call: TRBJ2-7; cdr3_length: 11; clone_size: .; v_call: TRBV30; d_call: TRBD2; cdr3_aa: CAGSGGGEQYF; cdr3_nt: TGTGCCGGCTCGGGGGGGGGCGAGCAGTACTTC
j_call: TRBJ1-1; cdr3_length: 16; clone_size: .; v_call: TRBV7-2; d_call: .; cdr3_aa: CASSLAPNRVNTEAFF; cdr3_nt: TGTGCCAGCAGCTTAGCGCCGAACAGGGTGAACACTGAAGCTTTCTTT
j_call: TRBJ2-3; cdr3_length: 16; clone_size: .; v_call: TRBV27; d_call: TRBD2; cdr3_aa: CASAYPAGADSYTQYF; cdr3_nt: TGTGCCAGCGCATATCCAGCGGGGGCGGATTCTTATACGCAGTATTTT
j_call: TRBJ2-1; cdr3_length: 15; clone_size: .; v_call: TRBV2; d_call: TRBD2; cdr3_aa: CASRGLAGSYNEQFF; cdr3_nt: TGTGCCAGCAGAGGACTAGCAGGGAGCTACAATGAGCAGTTCTTC
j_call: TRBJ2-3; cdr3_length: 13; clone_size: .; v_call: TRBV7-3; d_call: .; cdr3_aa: CASSLTGLNPQYF; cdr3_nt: TGTGCCAGCAGCTTAACGGGACTTAACCCGCAGTATTTT
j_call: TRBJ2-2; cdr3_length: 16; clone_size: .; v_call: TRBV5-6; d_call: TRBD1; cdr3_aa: CASSLGQGAITGELFF; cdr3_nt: TGTGCCAGCAGCTTGGGACAGGGGGCGATCACCGGGGAGCTGTTTTTT
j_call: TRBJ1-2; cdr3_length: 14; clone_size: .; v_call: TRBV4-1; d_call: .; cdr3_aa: CASSQVGRLTGYTF; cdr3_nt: TGCGCCAGCAGCCAAGTGGGACGGTTGACTGGCTACACCTTC
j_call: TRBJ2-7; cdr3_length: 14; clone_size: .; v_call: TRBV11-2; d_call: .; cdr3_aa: CASSLGGTSYEQYF; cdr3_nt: TGTGCCAGCAGCTTGGGCGGGACGTCCTACGAGCAGTACTTC
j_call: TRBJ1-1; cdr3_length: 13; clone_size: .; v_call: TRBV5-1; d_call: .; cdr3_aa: CASSLVGDTEAFF; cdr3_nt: TGCGCCAGCAGCTTAGTTGGGGACACTGAAGCTTTCTTT
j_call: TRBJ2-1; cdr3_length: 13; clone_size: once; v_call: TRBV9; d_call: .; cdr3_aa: CASSVSEVNEQFF; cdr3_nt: TGTGCCAGCAGCGTATCAGAGGTCAATGAGCAGTTCTTC
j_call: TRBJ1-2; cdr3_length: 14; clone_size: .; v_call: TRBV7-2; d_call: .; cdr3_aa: CASSSGGDIYGYTF; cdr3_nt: TGTGCCAGCAGCTCGGGGGGAGACATCTATGGCTACACCTTC